This T cell receptor beta chain came from a study of T cells in localized non-small cell lung cancer. Produced via immunoSEQ multiplex PCR; TCRdb's table is partial and in-frame only. The profile shows 90,000 to 100,000 clones, more than 75% of them singletons. Germline CDR1 reads SGHTA; CDR2 reads FQGNSA. There are 15 residues in the CDR3. V lost 5 bases and J 3 bases, leaving 13 bases between the germline ends. The V and J genes are TRBV7-2 and TRBJ1-4; D is unclear. This sequence originates from a woman aged 35-70 years with stage II squamous cell lung carcinoma. This specimen was PBMCs, taken before any cancer treatment. CDR3 coding DNA: TGTGCCAGCAGCCGCACGGAGGAAGCTAATGAAAAACTGTTTTTT. Protein product: CASSRTEEANEKLFF.